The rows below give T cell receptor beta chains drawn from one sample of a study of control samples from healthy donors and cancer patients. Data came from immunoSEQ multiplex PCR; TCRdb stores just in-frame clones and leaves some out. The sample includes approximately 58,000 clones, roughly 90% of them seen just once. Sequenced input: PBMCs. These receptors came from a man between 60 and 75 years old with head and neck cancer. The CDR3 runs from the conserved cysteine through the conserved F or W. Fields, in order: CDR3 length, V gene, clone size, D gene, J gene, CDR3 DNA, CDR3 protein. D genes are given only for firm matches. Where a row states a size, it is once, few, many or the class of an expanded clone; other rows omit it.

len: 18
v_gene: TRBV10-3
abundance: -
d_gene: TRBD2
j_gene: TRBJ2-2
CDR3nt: TGTGCCATCAGTGCATCTAGCGGGGGGGCGATATCAGCCGGGGAGCTGTTTTTT
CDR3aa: CAISASSGGAISAGELFF

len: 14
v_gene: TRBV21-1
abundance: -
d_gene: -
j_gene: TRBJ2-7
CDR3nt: TGTGCCAGCAGAGGGGGGACAGGCCGCTACGAGCAGTACTTC
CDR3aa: CASRGGTGRYEQYF

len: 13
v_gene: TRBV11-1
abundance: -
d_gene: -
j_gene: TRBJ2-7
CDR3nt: TGTGCCAGCAGCTTATCGGGCGGGAAAAAGCAGTACTTC
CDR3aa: CASSLSGGKKQYF

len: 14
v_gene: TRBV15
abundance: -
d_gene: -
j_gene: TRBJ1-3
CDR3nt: TGTGCCACCAGCAGAGAGGGGTTCGGAAACACCATATATTTT
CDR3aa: CATSREGFGNTIYF

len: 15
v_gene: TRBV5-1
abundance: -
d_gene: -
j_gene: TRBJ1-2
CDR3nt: TGCGCCAGCAGCCCACTCGGGTGGGCCAACTATGGCTACACCTTC
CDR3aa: CASSPLGWANYGYTF

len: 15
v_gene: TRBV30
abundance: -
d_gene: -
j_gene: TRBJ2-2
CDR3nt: TGTGCCTGGAGTCTCTGGGAGGGGGACACCGGGGAGCTGTTTTTT
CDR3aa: CAWSLWEGDTGELFF

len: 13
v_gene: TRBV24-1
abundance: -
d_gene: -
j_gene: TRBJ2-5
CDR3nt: TGTGCCACCAGTGATCCGAACGGGGAGACCCAGTACTTC
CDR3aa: CATSDPNGETQYF

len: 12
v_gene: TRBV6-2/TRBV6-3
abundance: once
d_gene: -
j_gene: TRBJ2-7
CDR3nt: TGTGCCAGCAGCCTCAGGGGCTACGAGCAGTACTTC
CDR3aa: CASSLRGYEQYF

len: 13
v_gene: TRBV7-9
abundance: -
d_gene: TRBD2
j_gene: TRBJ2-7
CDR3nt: TGTGCCAGCAGCCTGGGGGGGAGGGACGAGCAGTACTTC
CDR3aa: CASSLGGRDEQYF

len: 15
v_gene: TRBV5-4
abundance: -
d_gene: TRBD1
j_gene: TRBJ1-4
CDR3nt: TGTGCCAGCAGCCCCCGACAGGGAATGGGTGAAAAACTGTTTTTT
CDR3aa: CASSPRQGMGEKLFF

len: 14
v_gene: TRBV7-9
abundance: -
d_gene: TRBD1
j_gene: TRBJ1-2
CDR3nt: TGTGCCAGCAGCAACCAGCCCGGGACAGGCGTCTACACCTTC
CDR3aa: CASSNQPGTGVYTF